The source of this T cell receptor (beta chain) is a study of post-analysis software for immune sequencing data. Study-level information: Several disease courses (relapsing-remitting, secondary progressive and progressive-relapsing) of multiple sclerosis were included.

Points from the study as a whole: Controls significantly exceeded multiple sclerosis patients in normalized Chao1 diversity. Among roughly 5 TRBV segments more frequent in patients than controls were TRBV5-6, TRBV5-1 and TRBV20-1.

TCR beta libraries were prepared from cDNA with unique molecular identifiers. About 500,000 cDNA molecules were obtained per 1 to 10 million input T cells. TCRdb itself ran the PCR reads through MiXCR, one entry per CDR3 protein. The sample holds some 700,000 distinct CDR3 sequences, roughly three fifths seen once. About this clonotype: Its antigen remains unidentified.

The CDR3 spans 14 residues. Germline V lookup: CDR1 SGHTA, CDR2 FQGNSA. The V and J ends lost 5 bases and 0 bases respectively, with 10 bases between them. V usage is TRBV7-2 and J usage is TRBJ1-1, with D maybe TRBD1 (5 bases). The TCR was taken from a girl aged 2 to 9 with multiple sclerosis. Sample: blood. The CDR3 DNA reads as TGTGCCAGCAGCCCAGGGATACTGAACACTGAAGCTTTCTTT. This encodes CASSPGILNTEAFF.